The next 17 T cell receptor beta chains were all read from a single sample in a study of CD8 T cells in Susac syndrome. RNA totalling about 0.45 to 1 ug underwent reverse transcription with random hexamers. MiXCR, run by TCRdb on the immunoSEQ multiplex PCR reads, gives a single entry per CDR3 protein. Found here are roughly 50,000 distinct CDR3 sequences, around 92% of them singletons; the top ten hold around 0.4%. The sequencing input was CD8+ T cells from PBMCs. These receptors all stem from a human donor in good health.

The gene calls are TRBV7-9 and TRBJ2-3, with D maybe TRBD1 (5 bases). V shed 3 bases and J shed 0 bases, with 16 bases lying between them. The CDR3 sequence is 17 residues long. Germline V gene sequence: CDR1 SEHNR, CDR2 FQNEAQ (reference sequence). The CDR3 sequence is CASSFDPLTASTDTQYF. CDR3 DNA sequence: TGTGCCAGCAGCTTCGACCCGTTGACAGCCAGCACAGATACGCAGTATTTT.

The rearrangement joins TRBV27 to TRBJ1-2; D is undetermined. V was clipped by 2 bases and J by 2 bases, with 9 bases between them. CDR1 MNHEY and CDR2 SMNVEV come from the germline V gene (reference sequence). The CDR3 covers 14 residues. CDR3 protein: CASSLGVANYGYTF. For the CDR3, the DNA is TGTGCCAGCAGTTTAGGGGTAGCCAACTATGGCTACACCTTC.

The chain is built from TRBV25-1 and TRBJ2-3; D unclear. V was clipped by 3 bases and J by 0 bases, with 13 bases between them. CDR3 length: 16 amino acids. The germline gives CDR1 MGHDK, CDR2 SYGVNS. In DNA form, the CDR3 reads TGTGCCAGCAGTGACCCACTAAAGACTAGCACAGATACGCAGTATTTT. The encoded protein is CASSDPLKTSTDTQYF.

This clonotype was counted between two and nine times. The V and J genes are TRBV5-4 and TRBJ2-1; D not certain. CDR1 is SGHNT, CDR2 YYREEE, per germline (reference sequence). The CDR3 covers 11 residues. Trimming left V 4 bases short and J 5 bases short, with 4 bases between. CDR3 sequence (DNA): TGTGCCAGCAGCCAAAACAATGAGCAGTTCTTC. It yields the protein CASSQNNEQFF.

This chain connects TRBV7-9 to TRBJ2-7; a possible D gene is TRBD1 (6 bases). Trimming took 5 bases from V and 4 from J, leaving 12 bases between them. This CDR3 has 13 residues. CDR1 is SEHNR, CDR2 FQNEAQ, per germline (reference sequence). Written as DNA, the CDR3 is TGTGCCAGCAGCCACACAGGGTTGTACGAGCAGTACTTC. Translation: CASSHTGLYEQYF.

The J gene is TRBJ2-1, the V gene TRBV30; 7 nucleotides match TRBD1. There are 12 residues in the CDR3. Germline loops: CDR1 GTSNPN, CDR2 SVGIG (reference sequence). With V trimmed by 8 bases and J by 3 bases, 4 bases remained unmatched. The CDR3 sequence is CAGTEGYNEQFF. In DNA, the CDR3 is TGTGCCGGGACAGAAGGCTACAATGAGCAGTTCTTC.

CDR3 region: CASSLALERSYEQYF. In DNA form, the CDR3 reads TGCGCCAGCAGCTTGGCCCTCGAGAGGTCCTACGAGCAGTACTTC. The gene calls are TRBV5-1 and TRBJ2-7; D unresolved. Trimming removed 0 bases at V and 1 base at J, with 11 bases between. Germline V CDR1 and CDR2: SGHRS, YFSETQ. This CDR3 has 15 amino acids. Looking up the rest from reference TRBV5-1 and TRBJ2-7 gives the full variable domain: KAGVTQTPRYLIKTRGQQVTLSCSPISGHRSVSWYQQTPGQGLQFLFEYFSETQRNKGNFPGRFSGRQFSNSRSEMNVSTLELGDSALYLCASSLALERSYEQYFGPGTRLTVT.

The gene calls are TRBV3-1 and TRBJ2-1, with D maybe TRBD2 (5 bases). Per germline, CDR1 LGHDT and CDR2 YNNKEL (reference sequence). Trimming removed 1 base at V and 0 bases at J, with 7 bases between. CDR3 length: 15 amino acids. Written as DNA, the CDR3 is TGTGCCAGCAGCCAAGTTACTAGCTCCTACAATGAGCAGTTCTTC. This encodes CASSQVTSSYNEQFF.

The J gene is TRBJ2-1, the V gene TRBV5-4, with TRBD2 matching 11 bases. The length of the CDR3 is 14 residues. Germline V CDR1 and CDR2: SGHNT, YYREEE (reference sequence). V lost 4 bases, J lost 4 bases, and 1 base stayed unmatched. Here the CDR3 reads CASSTSGSYNEQFF. For the CDR3, the DNA is TGTGCCAGCAGCACTAGCGGGAGTTACAATGAGCAGTTCTTC.

The genes are TRBV7-8 and TRBJ2-7; 11 nucleotides align to TRBD2. The germline gives CDR1 SGHVS, CDR2 FQNEAQ. The CDR3 extends over 14 amino acids. Trimming cost V 6 bases and J 6 bases; bases outside gene matches: 7. The chain's CDR3 is CASSFLAGGSEQYF. The CDR3 bases are TGTGCCAGCAGTTTCCTAGCGGGAGGTTCCGAGCAGTACTTC.

This clonotype was seen a single time. The rearrangement links TRBV9 to TRBJ2-7; 8 bases match TRBD1. The CDR3 is 16 residues long. Trimming at V came to 4 bases and at J to 2 bases, leaving 11 bases not matched to a gene. Germline values: CDR1 SGDLS, CDR2 YYNGEE. The CDR3 protein is CASSPSDRAGTYEQYF. For the CDR3, the DNA is TGTGCCAGCAGCCCCTCGGACAGGGCGGGAACCTACGAGCAGTACTTC. The full variable domain, rest sourced from reference TRBV9 and TRBJ2-7, is DSGVTQTPKHLITATGQRVTLRCSPRSGDLSVYWYQQSLDQGLQFLIQYYNGEERAKGNILERFSAQQFPDLHSELNLSSLELGDSALYFCASSPSDRAGTYEQYFGPGTRLTVT.

This clonotype was counted only a few times. The chain joins TRBV5-1 to TRBJ2-7; 7 bases map to TRBD2. J gave up 3 bases and V 3 bases, and 6 bases lay outside the gene matches. This CDR3 is built from 14 residues. The germline gives CDR1 SGHRS, CDR2 YFSETQ. CDR3 residues: CASSWTSGGYEQYF. The CDR3 DNA reads TGCGCCAGCAGCTGGACTAGTGGCGGCTACGAGCAGTACTTC.

This chain connects TRBV30 to TRBJ1-1; the D is unclear. Per germline, CDR1 GTSNPN and CDR2 SVGIG (reference sequence). CDR3 length: 12 amino acids. Trimming took off 1 base at V and 0 bases at J, with 3 bases between the two ends. The CDR3 is CAWSALNTEAFF. The CDR3 region has the DNA TGTGCCTGGAGTGCCCTGAACACTGAAGCTTTCTTT.

The CDR3: CASSQGRLAGGSQETQYF. The CDR3 coding sequence is TGCGCCAGCAGCCAAGGTCGACTAGCGGGAGGGAGCCAAGAGACCCAGTACTTC. The chain links TRBV4-1 to TRBJ2-5; TRBD2 agrees at 14 bases. The CDR3 extends over 18 amino acids. After removal of 1 base from V and 1 base from J, the junction contained 5 bases not matched to a gene. The V gene's germline CDR1 is MGHRA and CDR2 YSYEKL.

V usage is TRBV4-3 and J usage is TRBJ2-3, with TRBD2 as a possible D gene (6 bases). V was shortened by 0 bases and J by 2 bases, with 15 bases between the two germline ends. CDR3 size: 17 residues. Germline values: CDR1 LGHNA, CDR2 YSLEER. CDR3 residues: CASSQDHYGRNTDTQYF. As DNA, the CDR3 is TGCGCCAGCAGCCAAGATCACTACGGGAGAAACACAGATACGCAGTATTTT.

The rearrangement uses TRBV2 and TRBJ1-5, with 7 bases matching TRBD1. CDR3 length equals 16 residues. V was clipped by 4 bases and J by 2 bases; unmatched bases: 8. The germline gives CDR1 SNHLY, CDR2 FYNNEI. The CDR3 bases are TGTGCCAGCAGTGCGGGACAGCCTATTCGCAATCAGCCCCAGCATTTT. It translates to CASSAGQPIRNQPQHF.

A single count supports this clonotype. This sequence joins TRBV14 and TRBJ2-2; D gene ambiguous. Germline V lookup: CDR1 SGHDN, CDR2 FVKESK. This CDR3 has 12 amino acids. V gave up 0 bases and J gave up 6 bases, with 2 bases separating them. The CDR3 region has the DNA TGTGCCAGCAGCCAAGAGGCCGGGGAGCTGTTTTTT. Its protein is CASSQEAGELFF.